Listed below are T cell receptor beta chains from one sample, sequenced in a study of cytomegalovirus exposure and HLA in healthy donors. TCRdb's table, derived via immunoSEQ multiplex PCR, lists solely in-frame clones and lacks some. The sample holds over 75,000 clones, approximately 90% seen once. The sequencing input was PBMCs. The receptors come from a young man in good health and CMV-seronegative. Each CDR3 is given with its conserved first and last residue. Fields, in order: clone size, J gene, D gene, V gene, CDR3 protein, CDR3 DNA. D genes are given only for firm matches. The size of a clone is reported for some rows only, either as once, few or many, or as a class for expanded clones.

NA | TRBJ1-1 | NA | TRBV6-5 | CASSRPGQLNTEAFF | TGTGCCAGCAGCCGCCCCGGACAGTTGAACACTGAAGCTTTCTTT
once | TRBJ1-5 | NA | TRBV19 | CAIGGSGSQPQHF | TGTGCCATAGGGGGTTCGGGTAGTCAGCCCCAGCATTTT
NA | TRBJ2-5 | TRBD1 | TRBV23-1 | CASSPQASAPGQGLETQYF | TGCGCCAGCAGTCCCCAAGCATCCGCACCGGGACAGGGACTGGAGACCCAGTACTTC
NA | TRBJ2-1 | NA | TRBV7-9 | CASSRDPPTPTRYSEQFF | TGTGCCAGCAGCCGAGACCCCCCCACACCAACTAGATACAGTGAGCAGTTCTTC
NA | TRBJ2-1 | NA | TRBV2 | CASSGRAGGNNEQFF | TGTGCCAGCAGTGGACGAGCGGGCGGGAACAATGAGCAGTTCTTC
NA | TRBJ1-1 | NA | TRBV7-3 | CASSLKGGTEAFF | TGTGCCAGCAGCTTAAAGGGAGGGACTGAAGCTTTCTTT
NA | TRBJ1-4 | NA | TRBV11-2 | CASSLVIAQTNEKLFF | TGTGCCAGCAGCTTAGTAATAGCGCAAACTAATGAAAAACTGTTTTTT
NA | TRBJ2-4 | TRBD1 | TRBV28 | CASSLRGLGENIQYF | TGTGCCAGCAGTTTGAGGGGGCTAGGTGAAAACATTCAGTACTTC
NA | TRBJ2-5 | TRBD2 | TRBV18 | CASSPIVSAGGQETQYF | TGTGCCAGCTCACCAATTGTATCAGCGGGGGGGCAAGAGACCCAGTACTTC
once | TRBJ2-5 | NA | TRBV9 | CASSGRGVETQYF | TGTGCCAGCAGCGGGAGGGGAGTAGAGACCCAGTACTTC
once | TRBJ2-4 | TRBD1 | TRBV19 | CASSITGTGARAKNIQYF | TGTGCCAGTAGTATCACCGGGACAGGGGCGCGGGCCAAAAACATTCAGTACTTC
NA | TRBJ2-5 | TRBD2 | TRBV11-1 | CASSIPLLAGKRETQYF | TGTGCCAGCAGCATCCCGCTACTAGCGGGGAAGCGAGAGACCCAGTACTTC
many | TRBJ2-5 | TRBD2 | TRBV6-4 | CASSATSEGGTQYF | TGTGCCAGCAGTGCGACTAGCGAAGGTGGGACCCAGTACTTC
NA | TRBJ2-7 | TRBD2 | TRBV9 | CASSPTGTSGTGEQYF | TGTGCCAGCAGCCCCACCGGGACTAGCGGGACGGGGGAGCAGTACTTC
NA | TRBJ2-7 | TRBD2 | TRBV11-2 | CASSLSLAATYEQYF | TGTGCCAGCAGCTTATCCCTAGCGGCGACCTACGAGCAGTACTTC
NA | TRBJ1-3 | NA | TRBV6-1 | CASILTLTSGNTIYF | TGTGCCAGCATTTTGACACTGACCTCTGGAAACACCATATATTTT
NA | TRBJ2-1 | NA | TRBV5-5 | CASSPGEAPYNEQFF | TGTGCCAGCAGCCCTGGTGAGGCCCCCTACAATGAGCAGTTCTTC
NA | TRBJ1-6 | NA | TRBV19 | CASSNRDTNSPLHF | TGTGCCAGTAGTAACCGGGACACAAATTCACCCCTCCACTTT
NA | TRBJ1-1 | NA | TRBV19 | CASSIRQGNEAFF | TGTGCCAGTAGTATAAGGCAGGGGAATGAAGCTTTCTTT
NA | TRBJ2-5 | NA | TRBV12-2 | CASRSPLRQETQYF | TGTGCAAGTCGCTCACCCCTGCGGCAAGAGACCCAGTACTTC
NA | TRBJ1-5 | TRBD1 | TRBV7-8 | CASSLGPTGYQPQHF | TGTGCCAGCAGCTTAGGTCCGACAGGGTATCAGCCCCAGCATTTT
NA | TRBJ2-3 | NA | TRBV5-1 | CASSLGQQSTDTQYF | TGCGCCAGCAGCCTAGGACAGCAAAGCACAGATACGCAGTATTTT
NA | TRBJ2-7 | NA | TRBV28 | CASSFYRGKGPDSYEQYF | TGTGCCAGCAGTTTTTATAGGGGTAAGGGGCCGGACTCCTACGAGCAGTACTTC
NA | TRBJ2-7 | NA | TRBV28 | CASSLPERQVMGEQYF | TGTGCCAGCAGTCTTCCCGAGCGACAGGTGATGGGCGAGCAGTACTTC
NA | TRBJ2-7 | NA | TRBV27 | CASSLSDYNEQYF | TGTGCCAGCAGTTTATCGGACTACAACGAGCAGTACTTC
once | TRBJ2-7 | NA | TRBV6-6 | CASSFSGVGRVDEQYF | TGTGCCAGCAGTTTCTCAGGGGTTGGGCGTGTGGACGAGCAGTACTTC
once | TRBJ1-1 | TRBD1 | TRBV25-1 | CASSLTGSNTEAFF | TGTGCCAGCAGCCTGACAGGGTCGAACACTGAAGCTTTCTTT
once | TRBJ1-1 | NA | TRBV28 | CASSSTNIPEAFF | TGTGCCAGCAGCTCAACTAATATCCCTGAAGCTTTCTTT